The next 24 T cell receptor beta chains were all read from a single sample in a study of T cell repertoires in cytomegalovirus infection. TCRdb redid the calling of the reads with MiXCR, one entry per CDR3 protein. Counted here are 310,000 or so distinct CDR3 sequences, about a sixth occurring once; the ten biggest clones make up approximately 12%. Sequencing was performed on PBMCs. These receptor sequences come from a human donor in good health (CMV status not recorded). Some clones in this sample may be carry-over from other donors' samples.

This clonotype was observed a few times. The gene calls are TRBV19 and TRBJ2-1; 14 positions match TRBD2. V was clipped by 6 bases and J by 9 bases; unmatched bases: 7. Germline CDR1 is LNHDA and CDR2 is SQIVND (reference sequence). This CDR3 contains 15 residues. The CDR3 DNA is TGTGCCAGTAGCCCAGATGGGACTAGCGGGGGTGAGCAGTTCTTC. The encoded protein is CASSPDGTSGGEQFF.

This clonotype was detected ten times or more. The chain is built from TRBV7-2 and TRBJ1-4, with D tentatively TRBD1 (5 bases). Germline V lookup: CDR1 SGHTA, CDR2 FQGNSA. The ends were cut back, 5 bases at V and 8 bases at J, with 15 bases in the middle. The CDR3 contains 14 residues. The CDR3 reads CASSPRRGIEKLFF. CDR3 nucleotide sequence: TGTGCCAGCAGCCCGAGAAGGGGTATCGAAAAACTGTTTTTT.

This clonotype has at least ten counts. The V gene is TRBV28, the J gene TRBJ2-5; possibly TRBD2 for D (6 bases). The germline V and J ends were trimmed by 8 bases and 5 bases, with 15 bases remaining between them. Per germline, CDR1 MDHEN and CDR2 SYDVKM. This CDR3 has 13 amino acids. CDR3 loop: CASWASGRETQYF. For the CDR3, the DNA is TGTGCCAGCTGGGCGTCGGGGAGGGAGACCCAGTACTTC.

The J gene is TRBJ1-1, the V gene TRBV10-3, with a tentative D call TRBD1 (6 bases). The CDR3 has 16 residues. V lost 0 bases and J lost 3, with 14 bases in between. Per the germline V gene, CDR1 is ENHRY and CDR2 is SYGVKD. CDR3 in DNA: TGTGCCATCAGTGAGTCGACGAAAGGGGGATACACTGAAGCTTTCTTT. This codes for CAISESTKGGYTEAFF.

The gene calls are TRBV6-5 and TRBJ1-1; D ambiguous. The CDR3 is 13 amino acids. Germline CDR1 reads MNHEY; CDR2 reads SVGAGI. Trimming removed 8 bases from V and 1 base from J, with 11 bases in between. In DNA form, the CDR3 reads TGTGCCAGCCAACGGCCGGCGAACACTGAAGCTTTCTTT. Translation: CASQRPANTEAFF.

The chain links TRBV25-1 to TRBJ2-1, with D possibly matching TRBD1 (6 bases). CDR3 length: 14 amino acids. Per the germline V gene, CDR1 is MGHDK and CDR2 is SYGVNS. V lost 1 base to trimming and J lost 8 bases, with 12 bases between them. The CDR3 here is CASSESGTRDEQFF. Here the CDR3 DNA reads TGTGCCAGCAGTGAATCCGGGACACGCGATGAGCAGTTCTTC. Based on the CDR3 plus reference TRBV25-1 and TRBJ2-1, the full variable domain is EADIYQTPRYLVIGTGKKITLECSQTMGHDKMYWYQQDPGMELHLIHYSYGVNSTEKGDLSSESTVSRIRTEHFPLTLESARPSHTSQYLCASSESGTRDEQFFGPGTRLTVL.

This clonotype turned up a few times. The chain carries TRBV5-4 and TRBJ2-5; D is perhaps TRBD2 (6 bases). The ends were cut back, 2 bases at V and 5 bases at J, with 19 bases in the middle. CDR1 is SGHNT, CDR2 YYREEE, per germline (reference sequence). There are 16 residues in the CDR3. In DNA form, the CDR3 reads TGTGCCAGCAGCTTCGGGGGATCTGGAAGGCGGGAGACCCAGTACTTC. Its translation is CASSFGGSGRRETQYF.

In its sample, this clonotype was seen a few times. This chain links TRBV7-2 with TRBJ1-4; 7 nucleotides agree with TRBD1. V lost 3 bases to trimming and J lost 4 bases; unmatched junction nucleotides: 5. CDR3 length equals 15 residues. The germline V gene encodes CDR1 SGHTA and CDR2 FQGNSA. This CDR3 reads CASSFGQEVNEKLFF. CDR3 DNA: TGTGCCAGCAGCTTCGGACAGGAGGTTAATGAAAAACTGTTTTTT.

There are many counts of this clonotype. The chain employs TRBV12-5 and TRBJ2-5; D gene uncertain. V shed 2 bases and J shed 5 bases, with 9 bases lying between them. The CDR3 contains 13 residues. Germline CDR1 LGHNT, CDR2 FRNRAP. CDR3 nucleotide sequence: TGTGCTAGTGGTTTGACCTCTAGGGAGACCCAGTACTTC. Residues: CASGLTSRETQYF.

This clonotype came up a few times. The chain is built from TRBV2 and TRBJ2-3; TRBD2 aligns across 8 bases. This CDR3 comprises 13 residues. V shed 9 bases and J 1 base; nucleotides not matched to a gene: 3. From germline, CDR1 is SNHLY and CDR2 FYNNEI. CDR3 in DNA: TGTGCCAGATCGACTAGCGGCACAGATACGCAGTATTTT. Translated, it gives CARSTSGTDTQYF.

This clonotype was seen a few times. V and J are TRBV3-1 and TRBJ2-2; D ambiguous. Trimming pared 6 bases from V and 7 bases from J, leaving 9 bases between. This CDR3 contains 12 residues. Germline V CDR1 and CDR2: LGHDT, YNNKEL (reference sequence). CDR3: CASSSQYGELFF. The CDR3 DNA reads TGTGCCAGCAGTTCTCAGTACGGGGAGCTGTTTTTT. The complete variable domain, with remaining parts taken from reference TRBV3-1 and TRBJ2-2, reads DTAVSQTPKYLVTQMGNDKSIKCEQNLGHDTMYWYKQDSKKFLKIMFSYNNKELIINETVPNRFSPKSPDKAHLNLHINSLELGDSAVYFCASSSQYGELFFGEGSRLTVL.

This clonotype was seen repeatedly, ten times or more. This chain connects TRBV7-2 to TRBJ1-1; D is possibly TRBD1 (6 bases). The CDR3 totals 17 residues. CDR1 SGHTA and CDR2 FQGNSA come from the germline V gene. V gave up 4 bases and J gave up 4 bases, with 22 bases separating them. CDR3 DNA: TGTGCCAGCAGCTCGGAGGACTGGGGGGCGTCAGGCACTGAAGCTTTCTTT. Encoded protein: CASSSEDWGASGTEAFF.

Concerning this clonotype: A read error is possible here, since a much larger clone lies one base away. This chain connects TRBV7-4 to TRBJ1-1; no definite D call. This CDR3 is built from 11 residues. Germline V gives CDR1 SGHVT, CDR2 SQSDAQ. The CDR3: CVSKYPTEAFF. The CDR3, as DNA: TGTGTCAGCAAATATCCTACTGAAGCTTTCTTT.

This chain joins TRBV28 and TRBJ2-7, with 7 bases fitting TRBD1. The J segment lost 1 base and the V segment lost 4 bases, leaving 16 bases of the junction unmatched. Germline lookup yields CDR1 MDHEN and CDR2 SYDVKM. This CDR3 comprises 18 residues. The CDR3 loop is CASSSPWTGPQASYEQYF. The CDR3 DNA follows: TGTGCCAGCAGTTCGCCCTGGACAGGCCCGCAAGCATCCTACGAGCAGTACTTC. Complete variable domain (other parts from reference TRBV28 and TRBJ2-7): DVKVTQSSRYLVKRTGEKVFLECVQDMDHENMFWYRQDPGLGLRLIYFSYDVKMKEKGDIPEGYSVSREKKERFSLILESASTNQTSMYLCASSSPWTGPQASYEQYFGPGTRLTVT.

There are a few counts of this clonotype. The rearrangement joins TRBV12-3 or TRBV12-4 to TRBJ1-5; possibly TRBD1 for D (5 bases). V was pared by 7 bases and J by 1 base, with 11 bases between. The CDR3 contains 14 residues. The CDR3 loop is CASKAGVSNQPQHF. CDR3 in DNA: TGTGCCAGCAAGGCGGGGGTCAGCAATCAGCCCCAGCATTTT.

This chain uses TRBV28 with TRBJ2-3, with 7 bases lining up with TRBD2. The V gene's germline CDR1 is MDHEN and CDR2 SYDVKM. After removal of 6 bases from V and 2 bases from J, the junction contained 8 bases not matched to a gene. The CDR3 sequence is 15 residues long. The CDR3 protein is CASSSGLADTDTQYF. Written as DNA, the CDR3 is TGTGCCAGCAGCTCTGGGCTAGCGGACACAGATACGCAGTATTTT.

This rearrangement joins TRBV6-5 to TRBJ2-2; D possibly corresponds to TRBD2 (6 bases). Germline CDR1 and CDR2: MNHEY and SVGAGI. The V end lost 0 bases, the J end lost 8 bases, and 19 bases lay between the germline ends. The CDR3 spans 17 residues. The CDR3 region has the DNA TGTGCCAGCAGTTACTCGGGACTTACGGATGGAGTAGGGGAGCTGTTTTTT. Translation gives CASSYSGLTDGVGELFF.

This chain connects TRBV5-5 to TRBJ1-5; D gene uncertain. The V gene's germline CDR1 is SGHKS and CDR2 YYEKEE (reference sequence). This CDR3 has 13 residues. V was clipped by 0 bases and J by 5 bases, with 6 bases between them. This chain's CDR3 is CASSLDADQPQHF. The CDR3 DNA reads as TGTGCCAGCAGCTTGGATGCTGATCAGCCCCAGCATTTT.

V gene TRBV19 combines with J gene TRBJ2-6; no reliable D call. Per germline, CDR1 LNHDA and CDR2 SQIVND (reference sequence). The V gene lost 3 bases and the J gene lost 0 bases, with 6 bases spanning the gap. This CDR3 is 15 amino acids long. DNA of the CDR3: TGTGCCAGTAGTATCACGGCCTCTGGGGCCAACGTCCTGACTTTC. The encoded protein is CASSITASGANVLTF.

This clonotype has ten or more counts. The chain joins TRBV7-2 to TRBJ1-3; 9 nucleotides agree with TRBD1. The CDR3 extends over 16 amino acids. Unmatched junction bases numbered 4, after V lost 1 base and J lost 3 bases. The germline CDR1 and CDR2 sequences are SGHTA and FQGNSA. The CDR3 sequence: CASSLGAGQGGNTIYF. The CDR3 nucleotides are TGTGCCAGCAGCTTAGGAGCGGGACAGGGTGGAAACACCATATATTTT.

The chain carries TRBV20-1 and TRBJ2-5; D unresolved. Deletions cut 3 bases from V and 5 bases from J, with 19 bases between. The CDR3 is 15 residues long. In germline, CDR1 is DFQATT, CDR2 SNEGSKA (reference sequence). CDR3 loop: CSASGGTEWLETQYF. CDR3 nucleotides: TGCAGTGCTAGTGGTGGCACGGAGTGGTTGGAGACCCAGTACTTC.

At least ten counts were recorded for this clonotype. V usage is TRBV4-1 and J usage is TRBJ2-3; no firm D call. Trimming stripped 0 bases from V and 1 base from J, with 14 bases between. The CDR3 extends over 17 amino acids. From germline, CDR1 is MGHRA and CDR2 YSYEKL. CDR3 sequence reads: CASSQEGSQFRTDTQYF. The CDR3 nucleotides are TGCGCCAGCAGCCAAGAAGGGTCCCAATTCCGCACAGATACGCAGTATTTT.

This clonotype came up many times. This sequence joins TRBV19 and TRBJ2-1, with 7 nucleotides matching TRBD1. CDR1 and CDR2 from the germline V gene are LNHDA and SQIVND (reference sequence). Losses at the gene ends were 4 bases for V and 6 bases for J; bases not matched to a gene: 6. The CDR3 has 14 amino acids. For the CDR3, the DNA is TGTGCCAGTAGTACACAGGGGATCGGCAATGAGCAGTTCTTC. Protein: CASSTQGIGNEQFF.

DNA of the CDR3: TGTGCCAGCAGTCCACCCAGCTGGGCAGATACGCAGTATTTT. Protein: CASSPPSWADTQYF. The V call is TRBV27, the J call TRBJ2-3, with unresolved D. The V end was cut by 5 bases, the J end by 4 bases, with 13 bases between. Germline lookup yields CDR1 MNHEY and CDR2 SMNVEV (reference sequence). CDR3 size: 14 residues.